The following is a T cell receptor beta chain sequence with its context. Trimming removed 4 bases from V and 7 bases from J, with 14 bases in between. Germline loops: CDR1 SEHNR, CDR2 FQNEAQ (reference sequence). CDR3 length: 13 residues. The data derive from a study of human T cells and chemical hapten exposure. Sample time point: pre-sensitization, week 0. As for treatment: therapeutic diphenylcyclopropenone sensitization with weekly scalp DPC. For the library, individual cDNA molecules each received unique molecular identifiers. TCRdb redid the calling of the RACE reads with MiXCR, one entry per CDR3 protein. This sample has about 53,000 distinct CDR3 sequences, with approximately 10% found just once.

The chain has TRBV7-9 and TRBJ2-7, with D perhaps matching TRBD1 (6 bases). Sequencing used whole blood, obtained in connection with sensitization to the hapten diphenylcyclopropenone (DPC). The source of this sequence is a man aged 40-49 years with alopecia areata. Some clones in this sample may be carry-over from other donors' samples. The CDR3 protein is CASSSQGWGEQYF. The CDR3 bases are TGTGCCAGCAGCTCCCAGGGGTGGGGAGAGCAGTACTTC.